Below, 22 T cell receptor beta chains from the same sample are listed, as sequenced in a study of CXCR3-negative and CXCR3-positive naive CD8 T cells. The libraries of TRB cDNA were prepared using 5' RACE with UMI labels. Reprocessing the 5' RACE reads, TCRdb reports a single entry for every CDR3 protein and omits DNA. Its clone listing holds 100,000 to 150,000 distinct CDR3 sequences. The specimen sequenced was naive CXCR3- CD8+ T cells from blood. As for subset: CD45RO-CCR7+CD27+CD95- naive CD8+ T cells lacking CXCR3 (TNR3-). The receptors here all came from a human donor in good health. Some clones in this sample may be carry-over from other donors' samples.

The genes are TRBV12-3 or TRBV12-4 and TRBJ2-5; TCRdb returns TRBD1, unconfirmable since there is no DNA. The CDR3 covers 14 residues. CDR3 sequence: CASSLVQGGETQYF.

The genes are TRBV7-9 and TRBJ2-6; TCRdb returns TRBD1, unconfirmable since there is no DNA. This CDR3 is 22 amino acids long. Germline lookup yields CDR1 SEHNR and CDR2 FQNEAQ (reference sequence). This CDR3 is CASSSTWVSGTGGHSGANVLTF.

CDR3 amino acids: CASSFPAGGEQYF. The chain joins TRBV28 to TRBJ2-7; the D call of TRBD2 rests on TCRdb alone, since no DNA is present to check it. The CDR3 sequence is 13 residues long. CDR1 MDHEN and CDR2 SYDVKM come from the germline V gene.

This CDR3 is CASITPGTASYEQYF. The V and J genes are TRBV28 and TRBJ2-7; TCRdb outputs TRBD1, but without DNA this stays unchecked. CDR3 size: 15 residues. CDR1 is MDHEN, CDR2 SYDVKM, per germline. The variable domain in full, completed from reference TRBV28 and TRBJ2-7, reads DVKVTQSSRYLVKRTGEKVFLECVQDMDHENMFWYRQDPGLGLRLIYFSYDVKMKEKGDIPEGYSVSREKKERFSLILESASTNQTSMYLCASITPGTASYEQYFGPGTRLTVT.

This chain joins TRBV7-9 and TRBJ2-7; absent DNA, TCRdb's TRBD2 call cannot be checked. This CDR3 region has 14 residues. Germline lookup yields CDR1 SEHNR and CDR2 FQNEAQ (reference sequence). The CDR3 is CASSSREVPYEQYF.

This chain's CDR3 is CASSFGNEQFF. The J gene is TRBJ2-1, the V gene TRBV7-9. CDR1 and CDR2 from the germline V gene are SEHNR and FQNEAQ (reference sequence). This CDR3 contains 11 residues.

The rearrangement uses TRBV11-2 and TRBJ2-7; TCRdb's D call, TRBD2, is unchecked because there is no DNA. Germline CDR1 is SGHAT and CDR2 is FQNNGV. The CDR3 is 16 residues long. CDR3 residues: CASSKRRLAGGYEQYF. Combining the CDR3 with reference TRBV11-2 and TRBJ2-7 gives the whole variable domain EAGVAQSPRYKIIEKRQSVAFWCNPISGHATLYWYQQILGQGPKLLIQFQNNGVVDDSQLPKDRFSAERLKGVDSTLKIQPAKLEDSAVYLCASSKRRLAGGYEQYFGPGTRLTVT.

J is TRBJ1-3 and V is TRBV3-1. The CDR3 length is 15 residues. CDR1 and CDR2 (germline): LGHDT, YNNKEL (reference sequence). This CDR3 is CASSHFGRAGNTIYF.

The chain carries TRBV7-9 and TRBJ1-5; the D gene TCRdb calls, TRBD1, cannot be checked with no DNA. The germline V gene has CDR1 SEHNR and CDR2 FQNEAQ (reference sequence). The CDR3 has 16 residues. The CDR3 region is CASNLFPGDSNQPQHF.

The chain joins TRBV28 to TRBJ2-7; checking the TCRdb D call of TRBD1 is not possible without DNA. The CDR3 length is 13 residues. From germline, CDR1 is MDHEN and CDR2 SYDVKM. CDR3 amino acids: CASSSDRNYEQYF.

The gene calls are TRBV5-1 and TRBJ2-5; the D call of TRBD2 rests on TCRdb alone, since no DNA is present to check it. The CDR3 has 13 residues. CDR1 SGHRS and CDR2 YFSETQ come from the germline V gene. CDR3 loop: CASSPSYQETQYF.

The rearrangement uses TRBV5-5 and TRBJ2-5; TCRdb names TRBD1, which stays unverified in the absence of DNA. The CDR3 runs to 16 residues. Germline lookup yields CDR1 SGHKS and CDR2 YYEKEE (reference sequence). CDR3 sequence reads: CASSWPGQGRRETQYF.

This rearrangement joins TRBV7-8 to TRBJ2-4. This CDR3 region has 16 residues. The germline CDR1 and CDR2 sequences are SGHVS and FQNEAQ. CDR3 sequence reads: CASSSPAVTAKNIQYF.

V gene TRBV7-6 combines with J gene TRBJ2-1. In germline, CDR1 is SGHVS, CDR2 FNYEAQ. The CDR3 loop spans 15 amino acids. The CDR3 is CASSLETGTYNEQFF.

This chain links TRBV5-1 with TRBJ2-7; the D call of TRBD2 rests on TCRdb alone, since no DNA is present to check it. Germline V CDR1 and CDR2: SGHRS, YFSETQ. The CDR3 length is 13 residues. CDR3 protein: CASSWGTSYEQYF.

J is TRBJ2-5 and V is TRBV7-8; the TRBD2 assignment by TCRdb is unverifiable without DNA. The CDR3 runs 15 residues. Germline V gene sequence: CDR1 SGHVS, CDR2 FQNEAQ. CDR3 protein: CASSLGSGVQETQYF.

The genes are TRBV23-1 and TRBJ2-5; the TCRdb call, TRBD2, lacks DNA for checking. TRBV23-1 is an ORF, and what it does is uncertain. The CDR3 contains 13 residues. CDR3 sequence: CASRLAGWRTQYF.

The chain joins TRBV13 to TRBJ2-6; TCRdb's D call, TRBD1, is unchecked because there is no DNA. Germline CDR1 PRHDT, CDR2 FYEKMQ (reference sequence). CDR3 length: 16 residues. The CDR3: CASSFQGAGGANVLTF.

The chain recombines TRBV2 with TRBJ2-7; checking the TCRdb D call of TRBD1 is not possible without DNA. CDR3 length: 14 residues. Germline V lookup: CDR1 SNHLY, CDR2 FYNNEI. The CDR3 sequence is CASSAGQGADEQYF.

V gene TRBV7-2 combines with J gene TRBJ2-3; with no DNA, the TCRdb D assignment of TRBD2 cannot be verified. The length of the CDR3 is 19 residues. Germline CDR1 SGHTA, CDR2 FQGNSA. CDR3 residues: CASSLNSWASGGAGDTQYF.

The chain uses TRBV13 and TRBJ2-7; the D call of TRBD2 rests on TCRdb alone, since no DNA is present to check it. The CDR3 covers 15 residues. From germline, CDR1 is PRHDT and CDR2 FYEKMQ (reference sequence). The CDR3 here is CASSPRGRGSYEQYF.

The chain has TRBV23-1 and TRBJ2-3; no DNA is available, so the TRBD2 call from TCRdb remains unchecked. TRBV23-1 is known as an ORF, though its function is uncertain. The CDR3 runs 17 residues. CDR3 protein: CASSQNHPSGVADTQYF.